Listed below are T cell receptor beta chains from one sample, sequenced in a study of cytomegalovirus exposure and HLA in healthy donors. Profiling relied on immunoSEQ multiplex PCR, and the TCRdb table lists in-frame clones only, not all of them. Here the sample spans around 100,000 clones, 76% being singletons. The sequencing input was PBMCs. Receptor source: a woman aged 50 to 65 in good health and CMV-seropositive. Each CDR3 is given with its conserved first and last residue. A D gene is named only where the DNA matches it firmly. Clone size is given for some rows only: seen once, a few or many times, or a class if the clone is expanded.

TRBD1,TRBV5-6,few,TRBJ1-2,CASSTGTGNYGYTF,TGTGCCAGCAGCACCGGGACAGGGAACTATGGCTACACCTTC
TRBD1,TRBV5-6,.,TRBJ2-7,CASSLFLIGQASSYEQYF,TGTGCCAGCAGCTTATTCTTAATCGGACAGGCCAGCTCCTACGAGCAGTACTTC
.,TRBV13,.,TRBJ1-1,CASSLDPRARNTEAFF,TGTGCCAGCAGCTTAGACCCCAGGGCACGGAACACTGAAGCTTTCTTT
.,TRBV11-2,.,TRBJ2-7,CASSLAQGPYEQYF,TGTGCCAGCAGCTTAGCGCAGGGGCCCTACGAGCAGTACTTC
.,TRBV10-2,.,TRBJ1-1,CASSDGQPNTEAFF,TGCGCCAGCAGTGATGGACAGCCGAACACTGAAGCTTTCTTT
TRBD1,TRBV10-2,.,TRBJ2-2,CASTGGTGELFF,TGCGCCAGCACAGGGGGCACCGGGGAGCTGTTTTTT
TRBD1,TRBV29-1,once,TRBJ2-7,CSVGTGAREQYF,TGCAGCGTTGGGACAGGAGCGAGGGAGCAGTACTTC
.,TRBV7-9,.,TRBJ1-1,CSSSPFTGLNTEAFF,TGTTCCAGCAGCCCTTTCACAGGGCTGAACACTGAAGCTTTCTTT
.,TRBV18,.,TRBJ2-7,CASSLTSSYEQYF,TGTGCCAGCTCACTTACTAGCTCCTACGAGCAGTACTTC
.,TRBV9,.,TRBJ2-3,CASSVARGEGDTQYF,TGTGCCAGCAGCGTAGCGCGGGGCGAGGGAGATACGCAGTATTTT
TRBD2,TRBV6-1,.,TRBJ2-4,CASKNSGGIQYF,TGTGCCAGCAAGAACAGCGGGGGCATTCAGTACTTC
TRBD2,TRBV7-3,.,TRBJ2-1,CASSSQRDSYNEQFF,TGTGCCAGCAGTTCCCAGCGGGACTCCTACAATGAGCAGTTCTTC
.,TRBV11-2,.,TRBJ1-1,CASSLERGTTNTEAFF,TGTGCCAGCAGCTTAGAAAGGGGAACAACCAACACTGAAGCTTTCTTT
TRBD2,TRBV9,once,TRBJ2-7,CASSQQSGRGYEQYF,TGTGCCAGCAGCCAGCAAAGCGGGAGGGGGTACGAGCAGTACTTC
TRBD1,TRBV5-6,.,TRBJ2-7,CASSLGPDRGYEQYF,TGTGCCAGCAGCTTAGGTCCGGACAGGGGCTACGAGCAGTACTTC
.,TRBV5-6,.,TRBJ2-5,CASSRLLEGMKTQYF,TGTGCCAGCAGCCGACTCCTTGAGGGTATGAAGACCCAGTACTTC
.,TRBV2,.,TRBJ1-2,CASTPRGYYGYTF,TGTGCCAGCACCCCGAGGGGGTACTATGGCTACACCTTC
TRBD1,TRBV6-6,.,TRBJ2-3,CASSQGVRELAQYF,TGTGCCAGCAGCCAGGGGGTGCGAGAGTTGGCGCAGTATTTT
.,TRBV10-2,few,TRBJ1-2,CASSDTRNYGYTF,TGCGCCAGCAGTGACACTCGTAACTATGGCTACACCTTC
.,TRBV5-6,.,TRBJ2-1,CASSLRASSRAYNEQFF,TGTGCCAGCAGCTTAAGGGCATCTAGCCGAGCCTACAATGAGCAGTTCTTC
TRBD1,TRBV28,.,TRBJ1-2,CASDPGTGGYTF,TGTGCCAGTGACCCAGGGACAGGAGGCTACACCTTC
TRBD1,TRBV19,.,TRBJ2-7,CASSIREGGREQYF,TGTGCCAGTAGTATAAGAGAAGGGGGCCGGGAGCAGTACTTC
.,TRBV27,.,TRBJ2-7,CASSLSPARIAYEQYF,TGTGCCAGCAGTTTATCGCCGGCTAGAATCGCCTACGAGCAGTACTTC
.,TRBV5-1,.,TRBJ1-2,CASSALTGNYGYTF,TGCGCCAGCAGCGCGCTTACAGGGAACTATGGCTACACCTTC
.,TRBV11-2,once,TRBJ2-5,CASSLNPTGETQYF,TGTGCCAGCAGCTTAAACCCGACGGGGGAGACCCAGTACTTC
.,TRBV7-2,once,TRBJ1-5,CASSLAPYSNQPQHF,TGTGCCAGCAGCTTAGCCCCGTATAGCAATCAGCCCCAGCATTTT
TRBD1,TRBV5-1,.,TRBJ1-1,CASSLGTGNTEAFF,TGCGCCAGCAGCTTGGGGACAGGCAACACTGAAGCTTTCTTT
.,TRBV27,.,TRBJ2-7,CASSLTARQGRQTVYEQYF,TGTGCCAGCAGTTTAACAGCCAGGCAAGGCAGGCAAACCGTCTACGAGCAGTACTTC
.,TRBV5-4,.,TRBJ1-1,CASSLGRQNTEAFF,TGTGCCAGCAGCTTGGGCAGACAGAACACTGAAGCTTTCTTT
.,TRBV11-2,.,TRBJ1-1,CASSLRQSGNTEAFF,TGTGCCAGCAGCTTAAGACAGTCCGGGAACACTGAAGCTTTCTTT
.,TRBV2,.,TRBJ2-7,CAISDWNFYEQYF,TGTGCCATATCGGACTGGAACTTCTACGAGCAGTACTTC
TRBD1,TRBV19,.,TRBJ1-2,CASSRDRRYGYTF,TGTGCCAGTAGTAGGGACAGACGCTATGGCTACACCTTC
TRBD1,TRBV5-1,.,TRBJ2-1,CASSLRGLVSGNEQFF,TGCGCCAGCAGCTTGAGGGGGCTGGTGAGTGGCAATGAGCAGTTCTTC
TRBD2,TRBV4-2,.,TRBJ2-2,CASSQEGGSGSTGELFF,TGTGCCAGCAGCCAAGAGGGAGGTAGCGGGAGCACCGGGGAGCTGTTTTTT
TRBD1,TRBV4-1,few,TRBJ1-4,CASSQFGQGLERENEKLFF,TGCGCCAGCAGCCAATTCGGACAGGGGCTGGAACGCGAAAATGAAAAACTGTTTTTT
.,TRBV5-1,.,TRBJ2-1,CASSWGDRAFNEQFF,TGCGCCAGCAGCTGGGGGGACAGAGCGTTCAATGAGCAGTTCTTC
TRBD1,TRBV10-3,few,TRBJ1-1,CAISHPGQGPTEAFF,TGTGCCATCAGTCACCCGGGACAGGGGCCCACTGAAGCTTTCTTT
.,TRBV5-4,.,TRBJ2-5,CASSPDNQETQYF,TGTGCCAGCAGCCCTGACAATCAAGAGACCCAGTACTTC
.,TRBV15,.,TRBJ1-1,CATRQGTNTEAFF,TGTGCCACGCGTCAGGGGACGAACACTGAAGCTTTCTTT
.,TRBV15,once,TRBJ1-2,CATSTLGGLGYGYTF,TGTGCCACCAGCACCTTGGGGGGGCTTGGCTATGGCTACACCTTC
TRBD2,TRBV5-6,.,TRBJ2-1,CASSLSGTSGRGNEQFF,TGTGCCAGCAGCTTGTCCGGGACTAGCGGGAGAGGCAATGAGCAGTTCTTC
TRBD1,TRBV5-4,many,TRBJ2-2,CASSSGQASTGELFF,TGTGCCAGCAGCTCGGGACAGGCGAGCACCGGGGAGCTGTTTTTT
TRBD1,TRBV11-2,.,TRBJ1-5,CASSAGDSLGQPQHF,TGTGCCAGCTCCGCCGGGGACAGCCTGGGGCAGCCCCAGCATTTT
TRBD1,TRBV7-9,.,TRBJ2-5,CASSQRQGKRQETQYF,TGTGCCAGCAGCCAAAGACAGGGGAAGAGGCAAGAGACCCAGTACTTC
.,TRBV7-6,.,TRBJ1-1,CASSSHGRGMATEAFF,TGTGCCAGCAGCTCCCACGGTAGGGGGATGGCCACTGAAGCTTTCTTT
.,TRBV2,once,TRBJ1-5,CASVEANSNQPQHF,TGTGCCAGCGTAGAGGCCAATAGCAATCAGCCCCAGCATTTT
.,TRBV18,few,TRBJ2-7,CASSPDSSYEQYF,TGTGCCAGCTCACCTGACAGCTCCTACGAGCAGTACTTC
TRBD1,TRBV30,.,TRBJ1-1,CAWSESRGQRTFF,TGTGCCTGGAGCGAGTCTCGGGGACAGCGGACTTTCTTT
.,TRBV30,.,TRBJ2-1,CAWSSPRGASNYNEQFF,TGTGCCTGGAGTTCCCCTAGAGGAGCTAGCAACTACAATGAGCAGTTCTTC